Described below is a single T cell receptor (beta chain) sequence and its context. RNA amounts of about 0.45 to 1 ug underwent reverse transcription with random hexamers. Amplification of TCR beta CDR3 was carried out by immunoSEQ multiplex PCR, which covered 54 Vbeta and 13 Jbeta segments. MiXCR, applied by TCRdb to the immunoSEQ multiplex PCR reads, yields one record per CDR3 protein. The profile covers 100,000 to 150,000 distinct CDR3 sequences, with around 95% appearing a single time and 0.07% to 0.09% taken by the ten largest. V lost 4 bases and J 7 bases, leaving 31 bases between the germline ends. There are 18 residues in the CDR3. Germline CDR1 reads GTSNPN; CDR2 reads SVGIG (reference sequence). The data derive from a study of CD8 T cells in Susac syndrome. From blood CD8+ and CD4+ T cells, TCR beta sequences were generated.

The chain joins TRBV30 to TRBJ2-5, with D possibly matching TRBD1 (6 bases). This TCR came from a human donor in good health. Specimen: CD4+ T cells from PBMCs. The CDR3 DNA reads TGTGCCTGGAATCCTCCCACCGACAGAGACCTTGAAGGGGGGACCCAGTACTTC. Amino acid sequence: CAWNPPTDRDLEGGTQYF.